The clone carrying this TCR beta chain has just one count. The antigen is not known. It was with 60 Vbeta and 13 Jbeta primers that the PCR ran. Assay used: immunoSEQ multiplex PCR; TCRdb lists only in-frame clones, some missing. The repertoire holds around 210,000 clones, 78% seen once, with roughly 0.45% in the top ten. The data originate from a study of cytomegalovirus exposure and HLA in healthy donors. In the study overall: From some 190 million T cells, an earlier analysis saw 100 million to 140 million unique TCR beta sequences. Whole-study findings and limits: An analysis was carried out later, and it reportedly showed fewer N-insertions in an Asian-associated ancestry cluster than the approximately 700-donor mean.

While unrecorded immune exposures were likely, the donors were nominally healthy when sampled. This CDR3 is built from 13 residues. Germline values: CDR1 MGHRA, CDR2 YSYEKL. Trimming shortened V by 3 bases and J by 0 bases, and 6 bases separated the two germline ends. Sequences were obtained from PBMCs. This sequence was found in a boy between 10 and 17 years old in good health and CMV-seronegative. The chain has TRBV4-1 and TRBJ2-7, with D uncertain. This CDR3 is CASSQTDSYEQYF. CDR3 in DNA: TGCGCCAGCAGCCAGACTGACTCCTACGAGCAGTACTTC.